Listed below are T cell receptor beta chains from one sample, sequenced in a study of cytomegalovirus exposure and HLA in healthy donors. Produced via immunoSEQ multiplex PCR; TCRdb's table is partial and in-frame only. The sample includes fewer than 200,000 clones, around 81% of them seen just once. The material sequenced was PBMCs. The source of these receptors is a young woman in good health and CMV-seronegative. Each CDR3 is given with its conserved first and last residue. The D gene is left open where the match is weak.

j_call v_call cdr3_length d_call cdr3_aa
TRBJ2-1 TRBV4-2 14 . CASSPPREYNEQFF
TRBJ2-7 TRBV5-4 17 . CASSLNGPGEGSYEQYF
TRBJ2-2 TRBV15 16 TRBD2 CATSREGGIETGELFF
TRBJ2-7 TRBV5-4 13 TRBD1 CASSATGNYEQYF
TRBJ2-5 TRBV6-5 16 . CASSYSSGRVGETQYF
TRBJ1-1 TRBV6-6 15 . CASRGATGLGTEAFF
TRBJ2-3 TRBV6-5 15 . CASTNWQGHTDTQYF
TRBJ2-1 TRBV11-3 16 TRBD2 CASSSRTSGSYNEQFF
TRBJ1-6 TRBV9 14 TRBD1 CASSEGQGSSPLHF
TRBJ1-4 TRBV7-2 18 . CASSLNRRGRGGFGKLFF